Detailed here is one TCR beta chain. This clonotype was detected a few times. Its antigen is not yet known. No qualities accompany the bases; no much larger clone lies one base away. This sample is part of a study of T cell repertoires in cytomegalovirus infection (dated by TCRdb to between 2018 and 2021). Study-level background: Donor HLA type was relevant to the analysis, as public TCR beta signatures indicated carriage of CMV infection together with the matching HLA type.

The run used an Illumina HiSeq 1500. TCRdb trimmed public reads at Q25 via fastp, called clones via MiXCR and kept in-frame beta chains. Each CDR3 protein gets just one entry, which takes the most common genes and DNA from the rows behind it. This sample has 100,000 to 150,000 distinct CDR3 sequences in its table, and more than 20% of those were observed once. The ten largest clones represent 34% of the sample. V drops 5 bases and J drops 3 bases, leaving 13 bases in between. Spanning cysteine to phenylalanine, the CDR3 consists of 14 amino acids. Here the CDR3 DNA is all that survives: 42 bases in frame from base 1. CDR1 and CDR2 are read off the germline V gene as LGHNT and FRNRAP. The paper's findings and limits, for the study overall: Cumulative frequency of public TCR beta family members discriminated carriers of CMV infection plus the relevant HLA type in this cohort and an independent approximately 340-donor cohort. The ex vivo response was dominated by HLA-C-restricted CMV-specific TCR beta clonotypes, which also provided the single most frequent clonotype in two of eight donors.

Input material: PBMCs, sequenced either directly or after in vitro stimulation (not recorded which). The source is a human donor in good health (CMV status not recorded). Some clones in this sample may be carry-over from other donors' samples. The chain couples TRBV12-5 to TRBJ2-5, with TRBD1 perhaps the D gene, on 5 matching bases. The CDR3: CASGPGSTEETQYF. The DNA sequence is as follows: TGTGCTAGTGGTCCTGGATCGACAGAAGAGACCCAGTACTTC.